A selection of T cell receptor beta chains follows, all from one sample in a study of blood T cell repertoires in COVID-19. Here immunoSEQ multiplex PCR was the method, and the copy in TCRdb shows in-frame clones only, minus some. The sample consists of 250,000 to 350,000 clones, roughly 90% of them appearing once. The sample taken for sequencing was peripheral blood. Receptors were obtained from a woman in her 50s with active or convalescent COVID-19. Each CDR3 is given with its conserved first and last residue. The D gene is left open where the match is weak. Only part of the rows carry a size: once, few, many, or a class if the clone is expanded.

TRBV5-1,TRBJ1-2,NA,NA,TGCGCCAGCAGCGAACAGGGTGGCTACACCTTC,CASSEQGGYTF
TRBV15,TRBJ2-2,TRBD2,NA,TGTGCCACCAGCAGAGGGCCGAGCGGGACGTTGAACACCGGGGAGCTGTTTTTT,CATSRGPSGTLNTGELFF
TRBV12-5,TRBJ2-3,NA,NA,TGTGCTAGTGGTTTCGGGACTTACTCTAGCACAGATACGCAGTATTTT,CASGFGTYSSTDTQYF
TRBV4-1,TRBJ2-7,TRBD2,NA,TGCGCCAGCAGCTATGGGACTAGCGGGGTAACGGAGCAGTACTTC,CASSYGTSGVTEQYF
TRBV10-3,TRBJ2-3,TRBD2,few,TGTGCCACCACGGGAGGGGGCACAGATACGCAGTATTTT,CATTGGGTDTQYF
TRBV27,TRBJ1-1,TRBD1,NA,TGTGCCAGCAGTCACGACCAAGGGGGCAGGGCTTTCTTT,CASSHDQGGRAFF
TRBV5-4,TRBJ2-1,TRBD1,NA,TGTGCCAGCAGCTTGGACCTCGTAGGCCAGGGGGATGAGCAGTTCTTC,CASSLDLVGQGDEQFF
TRBV4-3,TRBJ1-6,TRBD1,NA,TGCGCCAGCAGCCCCGACAGGGTTTCACCCCTCCACTTT,CASSPDRVSPLHF
TRBV18,TRBJ2-3,TRBD2,few,TGTGCCAGCTCACCTAGAAGCGGGAGCGCAGATACGCAGTATTTT,CASSPRSGSADTQYF
TRBV10-3,TRBJ1-1,NA,NA,TGTGCCATCAGGAAAGGACTTGAAGCTTTCTTT,CAIRKGLEAFF
TRBV5-1,TRBJ1-1,NA,once,TGCGCCAGCAGAACAGGGTTGAACACTGAAGCTTTCTTT,CASRTGLNTEAFF
TRBV10-3,TRBJ1-1,TRBD1,NA,TGTGCCATCAGTGAGGCGGAGACAGGGGGCGCGAACACTGAAGCTTTCTTT,CAISEAETGGANTEAFF
TRBV6-2/TRBV6-3,TRBJ1-6,NA,NA,TGTGCCAGCAGTTACTCGGCAGCCCTCCACTTT,CASSYSAALHF
TRBV6-5,TRBJ1-1,NA,NA,TGTGCCAGCAGCGGTCTGAACACTGAAGCTTTCTTT,CASSGLNTEAFF
TRBV6-5,TRBJ1-4,NA,NA,TGTGCCAGCAGTTCCTTGGGGGGGAGGGGCGAAAAACTGTTTTTT,CASSSLGGRGEKLFF
TRBV19,TRBJ2-3,NA,once,TGTGCCAGTAGTACCTCTCAGGGGACATTCACAGATACGCAGTATTTT,CASSTSQGTFTDTQYF
TRBV7-8,TRBJ1-3,TRBD1,NA,TGTGCCAGCAGCCAGGGGGTGGCGGCTGGAAACACCATATATTTT,CASSQGVAAGNTIYF
TRBV5-1,TRBJ2-7,NA,NA,TGCGCCAGCAGCTTGGCAGGCGAGCAGTACTTC,CASSLAGEQYF
TRBV7-9,TRBJ1-1,NA,once,TGTGCCAGCAGCTTCAACAGCCTGAAGACTGAAGCTTTCTTT,CASSFNSLKTEAFF
TRBV19,TRBJ1-2,NA,NA,TGTGCCAGTAGTCCAGCCGGACAGTACTATGGCTACACCTTC,CASSPAGQYYGYTF
TRBV29-1,TRBJ2-2,NA,NA,TGCAGCGTTGGTCAGGGTTACACCGGGGAGCTGTTTTTT,CSVGQGYTGELFF
TRBV18,TRBJ1-2,NA,NA,TGTGCCAGCTCACCAGACGCAGGGGATGGCTACACCTTC,CASSPDAGDGYTF
TRBV12-3/TRBV12-4,TRBJ2-2,NA,NA,TGTGCCAGCAGCCTCCGCGGGGAGCTGTTTTTT,CASSLRGELFF
TRBV11-1,TRBJ1-5,NA,NA,TGTGCCAGCAGCCAAATTCCGGGTCAGCCCCAGCATTTT,CASSQIPGQPQHF
TRBV7-3,TRBJ1-2,NA,NA,TGTGCCAGCAGCTCACAGGGTGGGGACTATGGCTACACCTTC,CASSSQGGDYGYTF
TRBV25-1,TRBJ1-2,NA,NA,TGTGCCAGCAGTGAATTACTGAGCAACTATGGCTACACCTTC,CASSELLSNYGYTF
TRBV19,TRBJ2-3,TRBD1,NA,TGTGCCAGTAGTATTCCAGGGGGCGCAGCCGATACGCAGTATTTT,CASSIPGGAADTQYF
TRBV6-5,TRBJ1-2,NA,NA,TGTGCCAGCAGTTACTCGATTGGTGAGAAACTCTATGGCTACACCTTC,CASSYSIGEKLYGYTF
TRBV7-9,TRBJ1-5,TRBD1,NA,TGTGCCAGCAGCTTAGCCGGGACAGAGCATCAGCCCCAGCATTTT,CASSLAGTEHQPQHF